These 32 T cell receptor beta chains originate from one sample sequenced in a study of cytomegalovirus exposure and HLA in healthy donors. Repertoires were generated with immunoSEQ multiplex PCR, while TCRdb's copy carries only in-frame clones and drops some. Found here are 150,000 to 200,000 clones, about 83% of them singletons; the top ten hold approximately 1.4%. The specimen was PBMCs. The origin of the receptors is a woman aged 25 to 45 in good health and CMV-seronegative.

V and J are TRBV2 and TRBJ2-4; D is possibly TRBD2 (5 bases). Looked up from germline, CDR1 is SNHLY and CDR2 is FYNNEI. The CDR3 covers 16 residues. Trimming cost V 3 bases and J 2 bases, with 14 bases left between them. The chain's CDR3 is CASSDTSYGTKNIQYF. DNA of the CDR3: TGTGCCAGCAGTGATACGAGCTACGGGACCAAAAACATTCAGTACTTC. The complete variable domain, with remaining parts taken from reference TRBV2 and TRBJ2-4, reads EPEVTQTPSHQVTQMGQEVILRCVPISNHLYFYWYRQILGQKVEFLVSFYNNEISEKSEIFDDQFSVERPDGSNFTLKIRSTKLEDSAMYFCASSDTSYGTKNIQYFGAGTRLSVL.

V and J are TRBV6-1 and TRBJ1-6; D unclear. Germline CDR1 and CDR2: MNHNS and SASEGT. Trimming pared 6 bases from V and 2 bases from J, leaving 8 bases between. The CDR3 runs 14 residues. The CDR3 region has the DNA TGTGCCAGCAGGAGGCAGCCCTATAATTCACCCCTCCACTTT. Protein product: CASRRQPYNSPLHF.

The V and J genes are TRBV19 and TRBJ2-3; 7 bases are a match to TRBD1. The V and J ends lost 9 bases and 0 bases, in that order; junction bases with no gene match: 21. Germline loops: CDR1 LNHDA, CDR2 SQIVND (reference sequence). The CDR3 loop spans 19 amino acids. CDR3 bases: TGTGCCAGCACCCCCCTCCCCCCGACTGGGACAGCCAGCACAGATACGCAGTATTTT. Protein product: CASTPLPPTGTASTDTQYF.

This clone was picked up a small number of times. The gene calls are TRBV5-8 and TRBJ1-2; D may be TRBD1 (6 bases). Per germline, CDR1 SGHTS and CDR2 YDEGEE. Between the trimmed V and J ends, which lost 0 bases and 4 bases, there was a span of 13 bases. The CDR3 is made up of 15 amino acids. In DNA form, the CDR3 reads TGTGCCAGCAGCTTGGAAGGGGGTTTGGCCTATGGCTACACCTTC. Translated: CASSLEGGLAYGYTF. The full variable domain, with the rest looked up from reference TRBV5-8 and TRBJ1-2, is EAGVTQSPTHLIKTRGQQATLRCSPISGHTSVYWYQQALGLGLQFLLWYDEGEERNRGNFPPRFSGRQFPNYSSELNVNALELEDSALYLCASSLEGGLAYGYTFGSGTRLTVV.

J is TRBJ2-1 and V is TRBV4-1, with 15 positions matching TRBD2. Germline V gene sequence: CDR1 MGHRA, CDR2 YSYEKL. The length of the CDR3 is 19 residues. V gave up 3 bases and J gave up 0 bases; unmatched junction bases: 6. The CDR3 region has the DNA TGCGCCAGCAGCCAGGGACTAGCGGGGGGCCAGAGCTCCTACAATGAGCAGTTCTTC. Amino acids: CASSQGLAGGQSSYNEQFF.

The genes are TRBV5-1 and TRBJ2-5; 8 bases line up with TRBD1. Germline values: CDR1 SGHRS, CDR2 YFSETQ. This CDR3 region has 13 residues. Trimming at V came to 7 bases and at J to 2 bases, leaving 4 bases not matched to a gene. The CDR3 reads CASAYRGQETQYF. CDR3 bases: TGCGCCAGCGCCTACAGGGGGCAAGAGACCCAGTACTTC.

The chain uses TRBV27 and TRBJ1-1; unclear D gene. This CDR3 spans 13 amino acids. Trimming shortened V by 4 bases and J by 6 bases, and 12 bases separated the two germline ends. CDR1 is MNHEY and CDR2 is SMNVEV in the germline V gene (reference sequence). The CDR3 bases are TGTGCCAGCAGTTCGCCCTACAGAGCTGAAGCTTTCTTT. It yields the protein CASSSPYRAEAFF.

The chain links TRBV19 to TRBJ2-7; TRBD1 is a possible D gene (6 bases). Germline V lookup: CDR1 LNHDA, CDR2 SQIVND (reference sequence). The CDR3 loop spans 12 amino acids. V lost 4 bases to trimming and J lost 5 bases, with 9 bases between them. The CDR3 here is CASSTSGDEQYF. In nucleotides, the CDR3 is TGTGCCAGTAGTACTTCAGGGGACGAGCAGTACTTC.

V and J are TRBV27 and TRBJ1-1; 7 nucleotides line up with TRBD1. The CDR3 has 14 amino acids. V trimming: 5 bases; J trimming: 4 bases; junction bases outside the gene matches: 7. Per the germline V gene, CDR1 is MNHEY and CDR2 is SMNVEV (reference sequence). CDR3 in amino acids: CASSRQGLGTEAFF. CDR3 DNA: TGTGCCAGCAGTCGACAGGGATTGGGCACTGAAGCTTTCTTT.

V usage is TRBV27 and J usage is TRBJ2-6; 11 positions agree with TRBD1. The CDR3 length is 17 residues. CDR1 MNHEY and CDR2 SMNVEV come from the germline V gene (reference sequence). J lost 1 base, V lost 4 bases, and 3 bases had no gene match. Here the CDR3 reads CASSSGTGGSGANVLTF. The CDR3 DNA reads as TGTGCCAGCAGTTCCGGGACAGGGGGATCTGGGGCCAACGTCCTGACTTTC.

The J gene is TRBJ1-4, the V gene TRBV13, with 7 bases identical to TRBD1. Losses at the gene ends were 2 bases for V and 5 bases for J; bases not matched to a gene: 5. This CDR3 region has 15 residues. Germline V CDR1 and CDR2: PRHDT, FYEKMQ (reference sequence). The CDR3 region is CASSLYETGNEKLFF. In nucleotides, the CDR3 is TGTGCCAGCAGCTTATACGAGACAGGGAATGAAAAACTGTTTTTT.

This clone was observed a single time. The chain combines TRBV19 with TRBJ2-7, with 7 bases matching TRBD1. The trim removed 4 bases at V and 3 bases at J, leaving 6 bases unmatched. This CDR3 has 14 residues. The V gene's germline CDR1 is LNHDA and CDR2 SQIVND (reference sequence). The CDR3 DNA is TGTGCCAGTAGTACGACAGGGCCCTTCTACGAGCAGTACTTC. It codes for CASSTTGPFYEQYF.

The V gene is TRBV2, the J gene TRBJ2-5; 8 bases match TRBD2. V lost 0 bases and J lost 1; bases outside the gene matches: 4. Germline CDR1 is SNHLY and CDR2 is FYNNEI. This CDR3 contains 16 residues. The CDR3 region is CASSEAVAGFQETQYF. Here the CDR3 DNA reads TGTGCCAGCAGTGAAGCGGTAGCGGGGTTCCAAGAGACCCAGTACTTC.

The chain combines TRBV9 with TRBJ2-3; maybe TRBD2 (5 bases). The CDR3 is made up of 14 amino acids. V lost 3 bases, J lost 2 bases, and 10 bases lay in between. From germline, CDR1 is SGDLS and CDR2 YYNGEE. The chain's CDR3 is CASSGTPYTDTQYF. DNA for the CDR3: TGTGCCAGCAGCGGGACTCCCTACACAGATACGCAGTATTTT.

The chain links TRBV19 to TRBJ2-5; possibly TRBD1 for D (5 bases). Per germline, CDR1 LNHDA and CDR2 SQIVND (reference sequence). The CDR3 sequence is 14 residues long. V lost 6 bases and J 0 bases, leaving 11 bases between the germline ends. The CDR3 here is CASRISGYQETQYF. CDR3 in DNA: TGTGCCAGTAGGATTTCAGGGTACCAAGAGACCCAGTACTTC.

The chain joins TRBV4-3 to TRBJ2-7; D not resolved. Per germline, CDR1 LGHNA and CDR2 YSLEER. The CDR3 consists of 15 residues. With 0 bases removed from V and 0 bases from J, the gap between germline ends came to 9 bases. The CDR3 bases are TGCGCCAGCAGCCAAGATTTAGCCAGCTCCTACGAGCAGTACTTC. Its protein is CASSQDLASSYEQYF.

CDR3: CASRPEQYF. DNA of the CDR3: TGTGCAAGTCGCCCGGAGCAGTACTTC. The chain uses TRBV12-2 and TRBJ2-7; the table's D call TRBD2 went unverified against the DNA. TRBV12-2 constitutes a pseudogene. The CDR3 consists of 9 residues.

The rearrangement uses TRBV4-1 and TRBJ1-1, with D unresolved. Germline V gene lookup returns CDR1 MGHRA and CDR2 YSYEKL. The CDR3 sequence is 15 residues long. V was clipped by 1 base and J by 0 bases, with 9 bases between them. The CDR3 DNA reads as TGCGCCAGCAGCCAAGGCGAGGGTTTGAACACTGAAGCTTTCTTT. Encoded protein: CASSQGEGLNTEAFF.

The CDR3 DNA follows: TGTGCCAGCAGGATGGGACTTAGTCATTCACCCCTCCACTTT. Translating it yields CASRMGLSHSPLHF. V and J are TRBV2 and TRBJ1-6; the D gene is possibly TRBD1 (5 bases). Trimming cost V 6 bases and J 8 bases, with 14 bases left between them. The CDR3 consists of 14 residues. Germline loops: CDR1 SNHLY, CDR2 FYNNEI.

CDR3 loop: CAISAGRQLNTEAFF. CDR3 in DNA: TGTGCCATCAGTGCGGGTAGACAGCTGAACACTGAAGCTTTCTTT. The rearrangement links TRBV10-3 to TRBJ1-1; D possibly corresponds to TRBD1 (5 bases). The CDR3 has 15 residues. The germline V gene has CDR1 ENHRY and CDR2 SYGVKD. The V end was cut by 4 bases, the J end by 0 bases, with 12 bases between.

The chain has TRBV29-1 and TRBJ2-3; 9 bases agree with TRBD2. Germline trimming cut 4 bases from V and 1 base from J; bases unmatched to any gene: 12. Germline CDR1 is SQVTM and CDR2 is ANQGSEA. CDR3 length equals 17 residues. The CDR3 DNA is TGCAGCGTTGGGGGCCTAGCGGGGTTTCGAGGCACAGATACGCAGTATTTT. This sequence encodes CSVGGLAGFRGTDTQYF.

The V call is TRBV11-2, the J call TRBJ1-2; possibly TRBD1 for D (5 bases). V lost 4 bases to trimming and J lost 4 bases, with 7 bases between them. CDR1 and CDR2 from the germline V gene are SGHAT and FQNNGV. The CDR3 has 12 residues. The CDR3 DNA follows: TGTGCCAGCAGCTCGGGACTCTATGGCTACACCTTC. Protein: CASSSGLYGYTF.

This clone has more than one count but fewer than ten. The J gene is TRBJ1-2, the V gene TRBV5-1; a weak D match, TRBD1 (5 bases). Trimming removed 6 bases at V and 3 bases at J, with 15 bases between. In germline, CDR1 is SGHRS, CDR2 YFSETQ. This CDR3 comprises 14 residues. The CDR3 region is CASTDTGGYYGYTF. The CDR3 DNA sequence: TGCGCCAGCACGGACACGGGCGGATACTATGGCTACACCTTC.

CDR3 DNA: TGTGCCAGCAGCTTCGACAGTGTGGGAACTGGCGAGCAGTACTTC. Translated: CASSFDSVGTGEQYF. The chain is built from TRBV7-2 and TRBJ2-7, with D perhaps matching TRBD1 (5 bases). Germline V gene data show CDR1 as SGHTA and CDR2 as FQGNSA. CDR3 length: 15 residues. V lost 3 bases and J lost 6, with 18 bases in between.

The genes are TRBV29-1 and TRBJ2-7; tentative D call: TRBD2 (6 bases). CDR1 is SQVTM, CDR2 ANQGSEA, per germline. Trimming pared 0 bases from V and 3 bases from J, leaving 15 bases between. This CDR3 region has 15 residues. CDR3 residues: CSVEDPRLGDYEQYF. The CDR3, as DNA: TGCAGCGTTGAAGATCCGCGACTAGGTGACTACGAGCAGTACTTC.

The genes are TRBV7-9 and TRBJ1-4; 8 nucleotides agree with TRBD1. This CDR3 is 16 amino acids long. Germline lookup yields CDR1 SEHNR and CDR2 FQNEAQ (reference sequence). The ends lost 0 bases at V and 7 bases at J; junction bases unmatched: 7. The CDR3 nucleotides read TGTGCCAGCAGCTTAGCGGAGGCAGGGGGCGGTGAAAAACTGTTTTTT. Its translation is CASSLAEAGGGEKLFF.

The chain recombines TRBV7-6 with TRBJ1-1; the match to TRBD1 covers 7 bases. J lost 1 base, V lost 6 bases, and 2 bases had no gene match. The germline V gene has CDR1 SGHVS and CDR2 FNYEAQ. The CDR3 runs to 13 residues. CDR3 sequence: CASRRQGNTEAFF. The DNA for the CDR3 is TGTGCCAGCAGGCGACAGGGGAACACTGAAGCTTTCTTT.

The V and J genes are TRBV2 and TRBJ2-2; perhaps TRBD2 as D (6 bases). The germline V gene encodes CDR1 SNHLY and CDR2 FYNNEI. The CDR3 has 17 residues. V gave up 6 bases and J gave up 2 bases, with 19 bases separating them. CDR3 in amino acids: CASSSLKRVANTGELFF. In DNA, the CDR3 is TGTGCCAGCAGCTCCCTGAAGCGGGTTGCTAACACCGGGGAGCTGTTTTTT.

The CDR3 spells CASSSRGQSSYEQYF. DNA for the CDR3: TGTGCCAGCAGCTCAAGGGGACAAAGCTCCTACGAGCAGTACTTC. This chain connects TRBV7-9 to TRBJ2-7, with TRBD1 as a possible D gene (6 bases). CDR1 is SEHNR, CDR2 FQNEAQ, per germline (reference sequence). Trimming shortened V by 4 bases and J by 0 bases, and 13 bases separated the two germline ends. There are 15 residues in the CDR3.

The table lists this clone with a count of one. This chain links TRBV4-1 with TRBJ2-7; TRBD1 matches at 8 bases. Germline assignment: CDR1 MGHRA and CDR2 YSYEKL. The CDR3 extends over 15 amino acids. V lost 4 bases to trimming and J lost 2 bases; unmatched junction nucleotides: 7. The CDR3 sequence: CASSPAQGAAYEQYF. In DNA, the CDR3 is TGCGCCAGCAGCCCGGCCCAGGGGGCGGCCTACGAGCAGTACTTC.

The CDR3 DNA is TGTGCCAGCAGTGAACTGGGGGCTCGTTTCACTGAAGCTTTCTTT. Its protein product is CASSELGARFTEAFF. J is TRBJ1-1 and V is TRBV6-1; a possible D gene is TRBD1 (6 bases). V lost 2 bases to trimming and J lost 4 bases, with 14 bases between them. The CDR3 has 15 residues. The germline gives CDR1 MNHNS, CDR2 SASEGT.

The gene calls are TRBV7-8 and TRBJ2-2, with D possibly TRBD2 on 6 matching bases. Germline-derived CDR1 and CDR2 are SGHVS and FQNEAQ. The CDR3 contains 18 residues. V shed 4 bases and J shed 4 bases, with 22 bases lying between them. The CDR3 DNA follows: TGTGCCAGCAGCTCTGTGGGTTTGGGAACCGGGGGCACCGGGGAGCTGTTTTTT. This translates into CASSSVGLGTGGTGELFF. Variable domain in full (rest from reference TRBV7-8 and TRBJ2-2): GAGVSQSPRYKVAKRGQDVALRCDPISGHVSLFWYQQALGQGPEFLTYFQNEAQLDKSGLPSDRFFAERPEGSVSTLKIQRTQQEDSAVYLCASSSVGLGTGGTGELFFGEGSRLTVL.